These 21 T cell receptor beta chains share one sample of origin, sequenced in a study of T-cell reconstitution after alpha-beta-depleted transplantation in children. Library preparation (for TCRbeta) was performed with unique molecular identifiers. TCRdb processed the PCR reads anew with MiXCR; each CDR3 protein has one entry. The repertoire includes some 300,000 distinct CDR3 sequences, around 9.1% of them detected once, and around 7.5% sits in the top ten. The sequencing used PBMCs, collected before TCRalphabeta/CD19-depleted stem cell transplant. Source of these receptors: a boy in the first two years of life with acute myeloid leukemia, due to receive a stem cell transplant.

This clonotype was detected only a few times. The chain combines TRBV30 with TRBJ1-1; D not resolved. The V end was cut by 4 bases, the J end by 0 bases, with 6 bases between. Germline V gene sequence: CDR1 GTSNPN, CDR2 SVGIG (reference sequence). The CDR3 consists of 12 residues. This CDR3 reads CAWNPVNTEAFF. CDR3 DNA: TGTGCCTGGAACCCAGTGAACACTGAAGCTTTCTTT.

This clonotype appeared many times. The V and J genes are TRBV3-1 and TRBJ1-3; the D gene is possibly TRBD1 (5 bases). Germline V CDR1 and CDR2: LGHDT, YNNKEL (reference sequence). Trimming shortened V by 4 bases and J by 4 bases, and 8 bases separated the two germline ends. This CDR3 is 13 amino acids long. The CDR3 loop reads CASSLRGGNTIYF. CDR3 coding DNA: TGTGCCAGCAGCCTTCGGGGGGGAAACACCATATATTTT.

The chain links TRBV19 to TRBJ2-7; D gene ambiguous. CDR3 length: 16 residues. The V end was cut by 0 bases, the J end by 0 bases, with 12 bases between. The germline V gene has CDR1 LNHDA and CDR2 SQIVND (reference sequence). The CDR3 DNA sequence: TGTGCCAGTAGTATAGATCTATTTGGCAGCTCCTACGAGCAGTACTTC. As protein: CASSIDLFGSSYEQYF.

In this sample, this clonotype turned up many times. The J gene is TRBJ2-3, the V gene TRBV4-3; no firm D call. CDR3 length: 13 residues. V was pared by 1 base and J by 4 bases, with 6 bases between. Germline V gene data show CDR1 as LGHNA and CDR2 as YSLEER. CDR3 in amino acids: CASSQVRADTQYF. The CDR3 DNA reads TGCGCCAGCAGCCAAGTTCGGGCAGATACGCAGTATTTT.

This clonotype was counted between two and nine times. The CDR3, as DNA: TGTGCCAGCAGCGTCGTGGGGGGAGGCACAGATACGCAGTATTTT. Its translation: CASSVVGGGTDTQYF. The V and J genes are TRBV7-2 and TRBJ2-3; perhaps TRBD2 as D (6 bases). The CDR3 extends over 15 amino acids. Germline CDR1 SGHTA, CDR2 FQGNSA. Trimming left V 5 bases short and J 1 base short, with 13 bases between.

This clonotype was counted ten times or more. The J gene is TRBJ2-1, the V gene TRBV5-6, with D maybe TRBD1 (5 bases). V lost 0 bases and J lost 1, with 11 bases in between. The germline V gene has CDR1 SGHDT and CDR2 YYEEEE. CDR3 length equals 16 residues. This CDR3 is CASSLGTTVSYNEQFF. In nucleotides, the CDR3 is TGTGCCAGCAGCTTGGGAACGACAGTGTCCTACAATGAGCAGTTCTTC.

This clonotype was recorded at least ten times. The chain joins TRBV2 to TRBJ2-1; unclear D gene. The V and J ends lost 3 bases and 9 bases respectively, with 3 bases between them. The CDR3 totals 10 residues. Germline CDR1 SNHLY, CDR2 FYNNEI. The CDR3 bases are TGTGCCAGCAGTGATCTTGAGCAGTTCTTC. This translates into CASSDLEQFF.

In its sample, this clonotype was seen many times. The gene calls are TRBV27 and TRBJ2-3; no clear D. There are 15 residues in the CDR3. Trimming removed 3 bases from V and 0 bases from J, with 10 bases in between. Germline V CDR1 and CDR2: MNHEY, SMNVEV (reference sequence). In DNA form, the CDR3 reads TGTGCCAGCAGTTTCATTGCCTCTAGCACAGATACGCAGTATTTT. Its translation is CASSFIASSTDTQYF.

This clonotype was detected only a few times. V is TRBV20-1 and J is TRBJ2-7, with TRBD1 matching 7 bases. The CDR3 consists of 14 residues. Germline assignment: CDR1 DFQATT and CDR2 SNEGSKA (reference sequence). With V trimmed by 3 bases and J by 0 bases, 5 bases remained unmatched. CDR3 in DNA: TGCAGTGCTAGTTCCGGGACAGTCTCCTACGAGCAGTACTTC. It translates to CSASSGTVSYEQYF.

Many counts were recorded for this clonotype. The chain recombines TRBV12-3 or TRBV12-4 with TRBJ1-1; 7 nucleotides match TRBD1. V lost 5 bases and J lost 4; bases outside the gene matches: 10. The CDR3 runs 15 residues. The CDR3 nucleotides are TGTGCCAGCAGTCCTCCGGGAGGGGGCGTCACTGAAGCTTTCTTT. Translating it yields CASSPPGGGVTEAFF.

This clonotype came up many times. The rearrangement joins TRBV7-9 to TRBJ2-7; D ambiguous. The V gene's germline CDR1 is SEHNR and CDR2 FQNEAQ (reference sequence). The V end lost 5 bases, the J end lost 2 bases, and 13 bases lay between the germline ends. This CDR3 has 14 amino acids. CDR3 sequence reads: CASSARTGTYEQYF. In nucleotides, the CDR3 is TGTGCCAGCAGCGCACGGACCGGCACCTACGAGCAGTACTTC.

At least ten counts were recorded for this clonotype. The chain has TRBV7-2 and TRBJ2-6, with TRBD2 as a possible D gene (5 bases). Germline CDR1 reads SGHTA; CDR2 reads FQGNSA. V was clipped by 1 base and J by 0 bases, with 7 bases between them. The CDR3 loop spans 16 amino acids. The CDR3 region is CASSLGGLSGANVLTF. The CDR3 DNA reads TGTGCCAGCAGCTTAGGCGGGCTCTCTGGGGCCAACGTCCTGACTTTC.

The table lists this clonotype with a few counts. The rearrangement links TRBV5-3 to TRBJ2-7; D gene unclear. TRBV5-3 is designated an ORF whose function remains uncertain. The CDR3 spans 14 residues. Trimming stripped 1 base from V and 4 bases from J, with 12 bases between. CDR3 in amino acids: CARSLRQAKYEQYF. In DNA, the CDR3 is TGTGCCAGAAGCTTGCGGCAGGCGAAATACGAGCAGTACTTC.

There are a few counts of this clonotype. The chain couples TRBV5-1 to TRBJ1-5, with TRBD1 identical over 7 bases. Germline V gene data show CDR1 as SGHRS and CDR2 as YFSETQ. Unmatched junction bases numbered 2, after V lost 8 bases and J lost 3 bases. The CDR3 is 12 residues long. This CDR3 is CARGQNNQPQHF. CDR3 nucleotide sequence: TGCGCCAGGGGACAGAACAATCAGCCCCAGCATTTT. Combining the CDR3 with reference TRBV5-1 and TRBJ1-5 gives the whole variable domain KAGVTQTPRYLIKTRGQQVTLSCSPISGHRSVSWYQQTPGQGLQFLFEYFSETQRNKGNFPGRFSGRQFSNSRSEMNVSTLELGDSALYLCARGQNNQPQHFGDGTRLSIL.

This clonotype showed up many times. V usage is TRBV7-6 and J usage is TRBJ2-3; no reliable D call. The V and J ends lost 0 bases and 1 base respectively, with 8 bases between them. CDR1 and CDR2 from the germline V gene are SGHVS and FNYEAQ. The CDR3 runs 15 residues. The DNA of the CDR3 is TGTGCCAGCAGCTTAGCCTTGCTGGGCACAGATACGCAGTATTTT. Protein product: CASSLALLGTDTQYF.

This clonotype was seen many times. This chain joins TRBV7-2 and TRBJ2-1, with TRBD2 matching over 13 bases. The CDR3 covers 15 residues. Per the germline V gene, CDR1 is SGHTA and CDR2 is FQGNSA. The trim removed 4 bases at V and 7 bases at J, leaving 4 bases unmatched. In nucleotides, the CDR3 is TGTGCCAGCAGCTGGGGACTAGCGGGGACGAATGAGCAGTTCTTC. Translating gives CASSWGLAGTNEQFF.

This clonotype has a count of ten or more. CDR3 amino acids: CGTLSYNEQFF. The CDR3 coding sequence is TGTGGGACACTCTCCTACAATGAGCAGTTCTTC. The J gene is TRBJ2-1, the V gene TRBV27; possible D gene TRBD1, 5 bases. The CDR3 consists of 11 residues. Germline V gives CDR1 MNHEY, CDR2 SMNVEV (reference sequence).

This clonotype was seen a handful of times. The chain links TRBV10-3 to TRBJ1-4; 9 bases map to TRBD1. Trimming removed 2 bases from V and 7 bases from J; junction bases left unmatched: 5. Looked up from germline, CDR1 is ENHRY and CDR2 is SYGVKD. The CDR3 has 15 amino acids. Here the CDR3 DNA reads TGTGCCATCAGTGAGGCGCCGGGACAGGGTGAAAAACTGTTTTTT. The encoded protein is CAISEAPGQGEKLFF.

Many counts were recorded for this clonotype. The CDR3 DNA reads TGTGCCAGCAGCGTAGAGGTCAGCCTCAGCTCCTATAATTCACCCCTCCACTTT. Translating gives CASSVEVSLSSYNSPLHF. The rearrangement joins TRBV9 to TRBJ1-6; D gene ambiguous. This CDR3 has 18 residues. Germline CDR1 is SGDLS and CDR2 is YYNGEE. The V end lost 0 bases, the J end lost 0 bases, and 13 bases lay between the germline ends.

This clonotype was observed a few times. The CDR3 nucleotides are TGTGCCAGCGGAGTGGACGTTGGGCTAGCGGGAGGGTTCCGGGAGCTGTTTTTT. Translation gives CASGVDVGLAGGFRELFF. This chain links TRBV6-1 with TRBJ2-2; the match to TRBD2 covers 12 bases. Germline CDR1 is MNHNS and CDR2 is SASEGT. This CDR3 has 18 amino acids. After removal of 8 bases from V and 9 bases from J, the junction contained 19 bases not matched to a gene.

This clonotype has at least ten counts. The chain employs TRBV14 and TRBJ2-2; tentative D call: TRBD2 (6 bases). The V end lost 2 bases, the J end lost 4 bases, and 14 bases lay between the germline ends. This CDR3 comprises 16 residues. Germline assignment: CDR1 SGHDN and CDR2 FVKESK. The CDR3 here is CASSQYGSDSTGELFF. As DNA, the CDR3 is TGTGCCAGCAGCCAATACGGGAGTGACTCCACCGGGGAGCTGTTTTTT.